This note documents a single T cell receptor (beta chain) sequence. Its antigen is currently unknown. Trimming pared 6 bases from V and 9 bases from J, leaving 12 bases between. CDR1 and CDR2 from the germline V gene are KGHSH and LQKENI. This CDR3 has 12 amino acids. The source of the sample is a study of STAT3 mutations in large granular lymphocyte leukemia. General study results and limits: In T-cell large granular lymphocyte leukemia, about half of patients showed multiple immunodominant subclonotypes.

Using immunoSEQ multiplex PCR, the repertoire was profiled, and TCRdb retains in-frame clones only, with some absent. The data contain 9,500 to 13,000 clones, about 52% of them singletons. The clonotype comes from a boy between 10 and 17 years old with T-cell large granular lymphocyte leukemia. Some clones in this sample may be carry-over from other donors' samples. The chain uses TRBV18 and TRBJ2-1; D call uncertain. Sequencing was done on a sample of peripheral blood mononuclear cells. The CDR3 DNA sequence: TGTGCCAGCTCTCCTCCGATCAGTGAGCAGTTCTTC. Translating it yields CASSPPISEQFF.